This TCR beta chain was identified during a study of PD-1 blockade in classical Hodgkin lymphoma. Findings of the study overall: According to reports, newly diagnosed patients had lower baseline TCR diversity than healthy donors, and relapsed/refractory patients had lower baseline TCR diversity still. Individuals initiating nivolumab under 1 year after ASCT were excluded. The repertoire differences lack a defined cause, possibly disease activity or prior therapy.

All the patients suffered relapse after autologous stem cell transplantation, and brentuximab vedotin exposure differed. A note on this clone: The antigen is undetermined.

Libraries were prepared by immunoSEQ multiplex PCR; TCRdb keeps only in-frame clonotypes and omits some of them. The sample contains some 84,000 clones, around 90% of which appear only once. The CDR3 runs 14 residues. CDR1 is SGHRS, CDR2 YFSETQ, per germline. V lost 1 base and J 2 bases, leaving 8 bases between the germline ends. The V call is TRBV5-1, the J call TRBJ2-3; D is uncertain. The sequence was collected from a human donor with classical Hodgkin lymphoma. The starting material was peripheral blood mononuclear cells (PBMCs), obtained before the second cycle of nivolumab. In nucleotides, the CDR3 is TGCGCCAGCAGCTTGAGTCGATACACAGATACGCAGTATTTT. This translates into CASSLSRYTDTQYF. The complete variable domain, with remaining parts taken from reference TRBV5-1 and TRBJ2-3, reads KAGVTQTPRYLIKTRGQQVTLSCSPISGHRSVSWYQQTPGQGLQFLFEYFSETQRNKGNFPGRFSGRQFSNSRSEMNVSTLELGDSALYLCASSLSRYTDTQYFGPGTRLTVL.